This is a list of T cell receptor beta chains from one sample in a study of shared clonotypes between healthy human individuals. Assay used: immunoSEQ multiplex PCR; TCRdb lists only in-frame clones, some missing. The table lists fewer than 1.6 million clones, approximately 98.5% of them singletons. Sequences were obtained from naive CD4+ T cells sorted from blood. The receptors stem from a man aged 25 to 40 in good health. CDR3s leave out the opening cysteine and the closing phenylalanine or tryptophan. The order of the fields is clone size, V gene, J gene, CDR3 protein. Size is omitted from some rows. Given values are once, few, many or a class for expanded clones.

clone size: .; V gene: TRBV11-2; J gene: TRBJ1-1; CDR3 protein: ASSFGPTEAF
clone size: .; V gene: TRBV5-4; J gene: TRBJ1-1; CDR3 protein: ASSLGGVLVEAF
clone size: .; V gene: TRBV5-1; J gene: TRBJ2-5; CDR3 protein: ASSLAVVAVLQETQY
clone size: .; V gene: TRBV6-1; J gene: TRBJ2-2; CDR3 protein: ASSVNPTSGIDTGELF
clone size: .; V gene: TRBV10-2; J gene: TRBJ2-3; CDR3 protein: ASLSSGSTDTQY
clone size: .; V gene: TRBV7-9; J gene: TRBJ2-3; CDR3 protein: ASSLGGRVTDTQY
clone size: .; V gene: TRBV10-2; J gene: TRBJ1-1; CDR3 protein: ASSEQGARTEAF
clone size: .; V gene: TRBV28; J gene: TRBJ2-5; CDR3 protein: ASSFKAGAWETQY
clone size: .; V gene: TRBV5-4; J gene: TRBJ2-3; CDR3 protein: ASSLEGTGTDTQY
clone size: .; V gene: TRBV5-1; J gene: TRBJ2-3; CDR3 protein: ASSSGRVSAGDTQY
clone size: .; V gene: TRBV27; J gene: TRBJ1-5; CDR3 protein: ASRDRGLSNQPQH
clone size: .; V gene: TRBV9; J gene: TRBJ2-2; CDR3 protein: ASSLGLAGTPNTGELF
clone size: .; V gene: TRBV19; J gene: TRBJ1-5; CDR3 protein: ASKRDRADNQPQH
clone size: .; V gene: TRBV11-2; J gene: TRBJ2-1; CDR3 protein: ASSLDLVDEQF
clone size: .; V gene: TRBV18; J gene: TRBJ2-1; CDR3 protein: ASSPALGRESINEQF
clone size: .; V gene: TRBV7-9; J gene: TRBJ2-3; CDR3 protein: ASSLPLVSDTQY
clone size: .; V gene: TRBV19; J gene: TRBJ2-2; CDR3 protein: ASSPVANTGELF
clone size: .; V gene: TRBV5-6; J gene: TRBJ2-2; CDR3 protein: ASINFRDRENTGELF
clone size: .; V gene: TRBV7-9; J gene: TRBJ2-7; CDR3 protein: ASSPGQGWGIPYEQY
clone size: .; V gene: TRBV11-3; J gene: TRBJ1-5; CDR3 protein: ASSFRINRDIEYSNQPQH
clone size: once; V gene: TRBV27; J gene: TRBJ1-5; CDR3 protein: ASSTGVSNQPQH
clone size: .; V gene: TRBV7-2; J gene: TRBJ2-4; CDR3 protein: ASSFNGDAKNIQY
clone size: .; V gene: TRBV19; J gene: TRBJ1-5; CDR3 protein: ASSIYNRGNHLPQH
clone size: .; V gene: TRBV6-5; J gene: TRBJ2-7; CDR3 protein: ASRQLPSREQY
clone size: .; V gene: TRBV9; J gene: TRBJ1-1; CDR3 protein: ASSPQGYTEAF
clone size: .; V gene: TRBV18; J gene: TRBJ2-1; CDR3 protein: ASSPLSLAGGALVSEQF
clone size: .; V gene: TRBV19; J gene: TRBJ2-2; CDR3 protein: ASSIPRRPGELF
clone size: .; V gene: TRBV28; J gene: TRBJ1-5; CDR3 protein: ASSLAGSNQPQH
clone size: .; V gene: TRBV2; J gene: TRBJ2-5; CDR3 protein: ASSDIAGEGQETQY
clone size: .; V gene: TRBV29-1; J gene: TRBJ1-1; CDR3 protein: SVTTRGVDTEAF
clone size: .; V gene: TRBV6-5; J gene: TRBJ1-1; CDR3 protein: ASSLDRVRAEAF
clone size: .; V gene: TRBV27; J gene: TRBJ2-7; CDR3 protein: ASRRGPEQY